This T cell receptor (beta chain) originates from a study of CD8 T cells in ankylosing spondylitis. Concerning this clonotype: Its specificity is not known.

Making the TCR beta libraries involved quantitative 5'-RACE with molecular barcodes. TCRdb redid the calling of the 5' RACE reads with MiXCR, one entry per CDR3 protein. Of 450,000 to 550,000 distinct CDR3 sequences listed, approximately 5.3% are singletons. Notes on the study in general: A motif in TCR beta, a set of eight highly homologous variants, appeared characteristic of ankylosing spondylitis blood.

V was trimmed by 2 bases and J by 7 bases, leaving 12 bases between them. Looked up from germline, CDR1 is LGHDT and CDR2 is YNNKEL (reference sequence). The CDR3 spans 14 residues. The source is a male donor with ankylosing spondylitis. Source material: blood, either unsorted or a sorted T cell fraction (not recorded which). The gene calls are TRBV3-1 and TRBJ2-1; the D call may be TRBD1 or TRBD2 (5 bases each). CDR3 in amino acids: CASSQNRWGNEQFF. CDR3 sequence (DNA): TGTGCCAGCAGCCAAAATAGGTGGGGGAATGAGCAGTTCTTC.